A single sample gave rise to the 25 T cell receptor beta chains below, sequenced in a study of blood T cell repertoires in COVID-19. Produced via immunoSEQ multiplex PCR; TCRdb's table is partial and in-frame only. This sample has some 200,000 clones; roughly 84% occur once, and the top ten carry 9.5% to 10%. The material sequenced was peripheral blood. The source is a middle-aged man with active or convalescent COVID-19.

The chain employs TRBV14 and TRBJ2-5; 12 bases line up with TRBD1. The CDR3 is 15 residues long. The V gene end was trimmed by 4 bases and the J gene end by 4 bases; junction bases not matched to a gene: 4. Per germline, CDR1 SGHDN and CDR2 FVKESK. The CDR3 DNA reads TGTGCCAGCAGCCGCCGGGACAGGGGGCGAGAGACCCAGTACTTC. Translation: CASSRRDRGRETQYF.

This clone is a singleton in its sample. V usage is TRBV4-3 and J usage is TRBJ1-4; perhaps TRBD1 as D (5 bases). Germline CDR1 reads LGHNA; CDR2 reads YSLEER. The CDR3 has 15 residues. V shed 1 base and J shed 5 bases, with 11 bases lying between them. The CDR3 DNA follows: TGCGCCAGCAGCCAAGTTCCAGGGCAGAATGAAAAACTGTTTTTT. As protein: CASSQVPGQNEKLFF.

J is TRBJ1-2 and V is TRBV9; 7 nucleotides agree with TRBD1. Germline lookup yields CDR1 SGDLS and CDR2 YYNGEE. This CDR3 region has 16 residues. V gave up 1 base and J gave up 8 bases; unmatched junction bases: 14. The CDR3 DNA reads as TGTGCCAGCAGCGTATGGGACAGCCGAAGCTCGGGGGGCTACACCTTC. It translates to CASSVWDSRSSGGYTF. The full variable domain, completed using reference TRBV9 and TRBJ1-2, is DSGVTQTPKHLITATGQRVTLRCSPRSGDLSVYWYQQSLDQGLQFLIQYYNGEERAKGNILERFSAQQFPDLHSELNLSSLELGDSALYFCASSVWDSRSSGGYTFGSGTRLTVV.

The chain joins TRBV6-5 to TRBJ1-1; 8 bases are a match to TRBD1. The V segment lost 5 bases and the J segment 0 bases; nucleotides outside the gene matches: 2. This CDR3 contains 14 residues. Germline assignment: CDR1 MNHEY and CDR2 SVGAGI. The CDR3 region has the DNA TGTGCCAGCAGTACGGACAGGGTGAACACTGAAGCTTTCTTT. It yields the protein CASSTDRVNTEAFF.

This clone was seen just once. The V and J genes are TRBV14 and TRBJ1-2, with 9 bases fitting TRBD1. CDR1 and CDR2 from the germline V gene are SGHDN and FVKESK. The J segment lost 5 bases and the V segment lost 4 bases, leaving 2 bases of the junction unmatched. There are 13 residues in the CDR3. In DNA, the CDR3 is TGTGCCAGCAGCCCCGGACAGGGGTATGGCTACACCTTC. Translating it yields CASSPGQGYGYTF.

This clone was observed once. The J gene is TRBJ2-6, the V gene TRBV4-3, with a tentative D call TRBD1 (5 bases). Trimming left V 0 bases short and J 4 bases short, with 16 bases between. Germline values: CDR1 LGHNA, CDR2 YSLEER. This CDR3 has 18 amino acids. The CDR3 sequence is CASSQDQGLGGGANVLTF. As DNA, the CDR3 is TGCGCCAGCAGCCAAGATCAGGGATTGGGTGGAGGGGCCAACGTCCTGACTTTC.

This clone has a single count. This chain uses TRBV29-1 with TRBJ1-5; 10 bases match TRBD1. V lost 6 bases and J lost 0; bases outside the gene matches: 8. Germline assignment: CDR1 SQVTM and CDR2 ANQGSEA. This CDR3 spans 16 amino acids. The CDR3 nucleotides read TGCAGCGTCCTAAACCGGGACAGGGGTAGCAATCAGCCCCAGCATTTT. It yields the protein CSVLNRDRGSNQPQHF.

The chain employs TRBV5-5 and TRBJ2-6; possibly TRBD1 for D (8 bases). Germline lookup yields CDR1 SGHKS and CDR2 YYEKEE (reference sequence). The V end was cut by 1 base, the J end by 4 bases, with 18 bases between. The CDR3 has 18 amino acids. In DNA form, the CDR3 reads TGTGCCAGCAGCTTGATTGGACAGGGAGGGTGGGGGGCCAACGTCCTGACTTTC. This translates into CASSLIGQGGWGANVLTF.

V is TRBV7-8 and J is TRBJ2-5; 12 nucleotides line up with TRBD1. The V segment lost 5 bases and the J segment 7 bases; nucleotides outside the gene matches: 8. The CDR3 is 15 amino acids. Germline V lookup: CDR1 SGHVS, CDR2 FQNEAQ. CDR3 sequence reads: CASSKGGTGGLTQYF. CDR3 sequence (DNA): TGTGCCAGCAGCAAAGGGGGGACAGGGGGCCTGACCCAGTACTTC.

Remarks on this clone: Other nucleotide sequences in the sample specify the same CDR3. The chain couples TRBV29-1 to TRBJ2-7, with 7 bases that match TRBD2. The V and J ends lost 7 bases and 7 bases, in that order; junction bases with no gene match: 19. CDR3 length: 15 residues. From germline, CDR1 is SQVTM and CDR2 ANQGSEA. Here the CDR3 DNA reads TGCAGCGGATTTTTTAGCGGGCCGTTTTCAGGGGAGCAGTACTTC. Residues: CSGFFSGPFSGEQYF.

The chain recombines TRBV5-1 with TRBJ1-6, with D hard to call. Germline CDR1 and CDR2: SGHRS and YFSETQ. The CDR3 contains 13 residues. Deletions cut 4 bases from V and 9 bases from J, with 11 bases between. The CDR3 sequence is CASSPERGSPLHF. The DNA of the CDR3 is TGCGCCAGCAGCCCGGAACGGGGTTCACCCCTCCACTTT.

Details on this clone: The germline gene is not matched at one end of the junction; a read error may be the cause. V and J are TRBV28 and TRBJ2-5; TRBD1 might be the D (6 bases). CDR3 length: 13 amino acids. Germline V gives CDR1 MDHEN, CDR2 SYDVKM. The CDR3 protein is CESYSTGSGTQYF. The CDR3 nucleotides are TGCGAATCCTACTCTACAGGGAGCGGGACCCAGTACTTC. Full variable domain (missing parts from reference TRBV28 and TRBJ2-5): DVKVTQSSRYLVKRTGEKVFLECVQDMDHENMFWYRQDPGLGLRLIYFSYDVKMKEKGDIPEGYSVSREKKERFSLILESASTNQTSMYLCESYSTGSGTQYFGPGTRLLVL.

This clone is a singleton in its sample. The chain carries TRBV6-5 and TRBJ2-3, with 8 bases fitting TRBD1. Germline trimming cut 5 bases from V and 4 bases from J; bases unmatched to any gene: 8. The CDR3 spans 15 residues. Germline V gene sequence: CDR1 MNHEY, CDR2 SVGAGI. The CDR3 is CASSLDRGPADTQYF. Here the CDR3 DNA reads TGTGCCAGCAGTCTTGACAGGGGACCCGCAGATACGCAGTATTTT.

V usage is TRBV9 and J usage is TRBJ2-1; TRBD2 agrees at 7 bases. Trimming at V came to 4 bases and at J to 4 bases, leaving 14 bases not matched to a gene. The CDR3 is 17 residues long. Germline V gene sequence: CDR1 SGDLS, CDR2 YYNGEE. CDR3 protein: CASSHKTGRGSYNEQFF. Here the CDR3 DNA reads TGTGCCAGCAGCCACAAGACGGGGCGGGGGAGTTACAATGAGCAGTTCTTC.

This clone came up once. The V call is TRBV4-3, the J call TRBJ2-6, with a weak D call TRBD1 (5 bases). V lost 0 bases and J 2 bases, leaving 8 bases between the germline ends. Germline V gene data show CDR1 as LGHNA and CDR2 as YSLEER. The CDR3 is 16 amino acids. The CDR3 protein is CASSQEIGAGANVLTF. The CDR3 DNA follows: TGCGCCAGCAGCCAAGAAATAGGGGCTGGGGCCAACGTCCTGACTTTC.

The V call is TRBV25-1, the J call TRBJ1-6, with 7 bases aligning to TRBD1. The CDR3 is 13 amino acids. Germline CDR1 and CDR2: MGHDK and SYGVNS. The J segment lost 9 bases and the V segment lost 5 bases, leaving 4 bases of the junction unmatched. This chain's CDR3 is CASSPRTGSPLHF. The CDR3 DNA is TGTGCCAGCAGTCCTCGGACAGGTTCACCCCTCCACTTT. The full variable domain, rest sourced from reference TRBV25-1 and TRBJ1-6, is EADIYQTPRYLVIGTGKKITLECSQTMGHDKMYWYQQDPGMELHLIHYSYGVNSTEKGDLSSESTVSRIRTEHFPLTLESARPSHTSQYLCASSPRTGSPLHFGNGTRLTVT.

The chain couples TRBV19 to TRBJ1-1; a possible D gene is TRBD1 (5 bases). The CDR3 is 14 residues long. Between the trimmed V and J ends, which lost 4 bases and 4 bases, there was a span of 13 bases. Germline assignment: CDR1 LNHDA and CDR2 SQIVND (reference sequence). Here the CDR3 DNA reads TGTGCCAGTAGTAAACCGGACAAAGTCACTGAAGCTTTCTTT. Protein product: CASSKPDKVTEAFF.

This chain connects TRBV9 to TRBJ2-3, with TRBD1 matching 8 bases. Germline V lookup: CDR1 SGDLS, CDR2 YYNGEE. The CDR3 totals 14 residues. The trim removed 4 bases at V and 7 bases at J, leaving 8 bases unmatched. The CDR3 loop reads CASSRGQGGNTQYF. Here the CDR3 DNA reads TGTGCCAGCAGCCGCGGACAGGGCGGGAATACGCAGTATTTT.

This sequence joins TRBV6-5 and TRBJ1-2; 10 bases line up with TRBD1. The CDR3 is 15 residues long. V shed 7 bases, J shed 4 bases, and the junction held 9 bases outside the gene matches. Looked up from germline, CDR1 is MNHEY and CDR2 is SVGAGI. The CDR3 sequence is CASKVSGTGVYGYTF. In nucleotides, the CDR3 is TGTGCCAGCAAGGTTTCCGGGACAGGGGTCTATGGCTACACCTTC.

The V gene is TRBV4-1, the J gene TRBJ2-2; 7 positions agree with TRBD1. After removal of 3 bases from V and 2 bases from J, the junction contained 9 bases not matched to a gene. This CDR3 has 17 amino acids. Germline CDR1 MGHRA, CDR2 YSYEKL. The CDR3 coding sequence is TGCGCCAGCAGCCAGCACCTGCGAGGGGGCAACACCGGGGAGCTGTTTTTT. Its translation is CASSQHLRGGNTGELFF.

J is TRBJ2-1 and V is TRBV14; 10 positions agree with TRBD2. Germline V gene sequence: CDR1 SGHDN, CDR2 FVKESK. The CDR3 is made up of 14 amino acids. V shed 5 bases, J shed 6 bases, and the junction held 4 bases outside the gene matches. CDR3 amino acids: CASSLLAGVNEQFF. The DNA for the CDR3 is TGTGCCAGCAGCTTGCTAGCGGGGGTCAATGAGCAGTTCTTC.

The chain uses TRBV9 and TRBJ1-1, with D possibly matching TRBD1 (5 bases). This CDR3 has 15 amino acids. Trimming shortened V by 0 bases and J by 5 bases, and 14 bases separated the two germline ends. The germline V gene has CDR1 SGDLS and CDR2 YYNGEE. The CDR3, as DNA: TGTGCCAGCAGCGTAGATCAGGGTAGTAGGACTGAAGCTTTCTTT. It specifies CASSVDQGSRTEAFF.

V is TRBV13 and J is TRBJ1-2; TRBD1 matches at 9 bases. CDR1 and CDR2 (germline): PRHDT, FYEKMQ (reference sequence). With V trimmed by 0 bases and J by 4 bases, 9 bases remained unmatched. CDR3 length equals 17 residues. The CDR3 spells CASSLGLRTGVTYGYTF. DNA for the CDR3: TGTGCCAGCAGCTTAGGCCTAAGGACAGGGGTAACCTATGGCTACACCTTC.

The CDR3 spells CASSQVRGLYGYTF. The CDR3 DNA follows: TGCGCCAGCAGCCAAGTTAGGGGGCTCTATGGCTACACCTTC. The chain employs TRBV4-1 and TRBJ1-2; TRBD1 aligns across 7 bases. The CDR3 totals 14 residues. V lost 1 base and J lost 4; bases outside the gene matches: 3. CDR1 and CDR2 from the germline V gene are MGHRA and YSYEKL.

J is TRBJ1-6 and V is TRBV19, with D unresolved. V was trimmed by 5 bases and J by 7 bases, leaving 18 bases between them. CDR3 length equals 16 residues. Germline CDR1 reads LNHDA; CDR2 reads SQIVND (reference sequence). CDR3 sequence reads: CASSPSSPRMNSPLHF. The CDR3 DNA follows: TGTGCCAGTAGTCCCTCCTCTCCGCGGATGAATTCACCCCTCCACTTT.